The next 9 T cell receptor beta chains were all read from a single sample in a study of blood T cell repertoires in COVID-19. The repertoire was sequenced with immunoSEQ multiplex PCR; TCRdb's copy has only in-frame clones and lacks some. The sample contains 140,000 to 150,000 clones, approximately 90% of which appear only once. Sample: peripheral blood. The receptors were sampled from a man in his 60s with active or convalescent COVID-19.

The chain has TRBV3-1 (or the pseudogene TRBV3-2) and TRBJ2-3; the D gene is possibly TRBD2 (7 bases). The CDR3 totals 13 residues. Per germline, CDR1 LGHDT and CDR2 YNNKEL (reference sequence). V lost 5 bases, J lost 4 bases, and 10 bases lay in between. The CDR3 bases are TGTGCCAGCAGCGGGGGGGCAGCAGATACGCAGTATTTT. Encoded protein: CASSGGAADTQYF.

The chain's CDR3 is CASSDGGYRASGRIYNEQFF. The DNA for the CDR3 is TGTGCCAGCAGTGATGGGGGATACAGGGCCAGCGGGAGGATCTACAATGAGCAGTTCTTC. This rearrangement joins TRBV2 to TRBJ2-1; 9 nucleotides line up with TRBD2. This CDR3 comprises 20 residues. Per germline, CDR1 SNHLY and CDR2 FYNNEI. Losses at the gene ends were 3 bases for V and 3 bases for J; bases not matched to a gene: 18.

The CDR3 DNA reads TGTGCCAGCAGTCCACTAGCGGGAGGATACAATGAGCAGTTCTTC. Its protein is CASSPLAGGYNEQFF. The V gene is TRBV6-5, the J gene TRBJ2-1; TRBD2 agrees at 12 bases. Germline trimming cut 5 bases from V and 4 bases from J; bases unmatched to any gene: 3. Looked up from germline, CDR1 is MNHEY and CDR2 is SVGAGI. CDR3 length equals 15 residues.

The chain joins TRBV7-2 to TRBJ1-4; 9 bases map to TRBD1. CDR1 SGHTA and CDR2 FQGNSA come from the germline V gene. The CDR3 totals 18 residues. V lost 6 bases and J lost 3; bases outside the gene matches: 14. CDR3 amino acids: CASRIGQGSISANEKLFF. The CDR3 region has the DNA TGTGCCAGCAGGATAGGACAGGGGTCGATCTCGGCTAATGAAAAACTGTTTTTT.

As DNA, the CDR3 is TGTGCCAGCATTCGACGGGGTTATCTCCATCAGCCCCAGCATTTT. Protein sequence: CASIRRGYLHQPQHF. The genes are TRBV28 and TRBJ1-5; D is unclear. CDR1 is MDHEN, CDR2 SYDVKM, per germline. The V gene lost 7 bases and the J gene lost 5 bases, with 18 bases spanning the gap. The CDR3 has 15 residues.

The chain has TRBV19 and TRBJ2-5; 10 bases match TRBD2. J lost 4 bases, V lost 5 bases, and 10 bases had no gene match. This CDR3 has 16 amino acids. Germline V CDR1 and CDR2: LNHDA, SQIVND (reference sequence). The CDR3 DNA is TGTGCCAGTAGTCCCGGAGGATCTAGCGGGGGAGAGACCCAGTACTTC. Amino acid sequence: CASSPGGSSGGETQYF.

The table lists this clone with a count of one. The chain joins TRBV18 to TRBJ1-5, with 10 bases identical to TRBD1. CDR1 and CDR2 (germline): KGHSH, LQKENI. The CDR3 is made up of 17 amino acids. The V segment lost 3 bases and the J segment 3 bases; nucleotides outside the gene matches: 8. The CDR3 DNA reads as TGTGCCAGCTCACCTACCTCAGGGACAGGGGCCAATCAGCCCCAGCATTTT. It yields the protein CASSPTSGTGANQPQHF.

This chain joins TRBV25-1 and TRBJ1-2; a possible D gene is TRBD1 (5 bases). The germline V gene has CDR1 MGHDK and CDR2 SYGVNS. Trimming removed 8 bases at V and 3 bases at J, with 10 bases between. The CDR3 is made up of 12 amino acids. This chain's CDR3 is CASLGGYYGYTF. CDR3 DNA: TGTGCCAGCCTGGGGGGGTACTATGGCTACACCTTC.

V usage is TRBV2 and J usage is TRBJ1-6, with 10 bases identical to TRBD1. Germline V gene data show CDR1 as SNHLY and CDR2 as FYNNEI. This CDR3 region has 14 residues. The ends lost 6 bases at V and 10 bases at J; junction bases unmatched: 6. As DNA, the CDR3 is TGTGCCAGCAGACCCGGACAGGGGGAGTCACCCCTCCACTTT. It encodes CASRPGQGESPLHF.